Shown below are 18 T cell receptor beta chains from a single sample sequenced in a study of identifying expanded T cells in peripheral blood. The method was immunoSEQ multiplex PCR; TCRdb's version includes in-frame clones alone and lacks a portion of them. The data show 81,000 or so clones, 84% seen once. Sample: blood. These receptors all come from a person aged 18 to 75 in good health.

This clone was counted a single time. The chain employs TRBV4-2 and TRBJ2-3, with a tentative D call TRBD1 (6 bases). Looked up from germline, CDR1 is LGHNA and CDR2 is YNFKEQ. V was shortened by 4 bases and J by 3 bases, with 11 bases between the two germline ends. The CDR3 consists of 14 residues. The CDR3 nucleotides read TGTGCCAGCAGCCTCCGGGACAAAACAGATACGCAGTATTTT. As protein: CASSLRDKTDTQYF.

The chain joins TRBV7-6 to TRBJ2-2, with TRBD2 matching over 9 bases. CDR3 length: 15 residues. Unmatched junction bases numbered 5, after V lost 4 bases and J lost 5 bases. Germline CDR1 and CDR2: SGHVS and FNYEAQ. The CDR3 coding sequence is TGTGCCAGCAGCTCCCAGCGGGGGGAAACCGGGGAGCTGTTTTTT. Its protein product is CASSSQRGETGELFF.

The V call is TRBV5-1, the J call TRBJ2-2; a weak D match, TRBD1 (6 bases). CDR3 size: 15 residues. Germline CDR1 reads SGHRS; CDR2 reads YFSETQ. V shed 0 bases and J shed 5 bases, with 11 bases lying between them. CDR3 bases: TGCGCCAGCAGCTTGGCGACAGGCCATACCGGGGAGCTGTTTTTT. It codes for CASSLATGHTGELFF.

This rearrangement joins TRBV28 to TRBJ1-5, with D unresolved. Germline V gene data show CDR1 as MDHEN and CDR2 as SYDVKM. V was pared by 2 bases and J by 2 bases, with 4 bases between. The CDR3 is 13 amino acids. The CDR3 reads CASSLNGNQPQHF. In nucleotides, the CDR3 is TGTGCCAGCAGTTTAAATGGCAATCAGCCCCAGCATTTT. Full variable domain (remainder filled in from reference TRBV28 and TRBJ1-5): DVKVTQSSRYLVKRTGEKVFLECVQDMDHENMFWYRQDPGLGLRLIYFSYDVKMKEKGDIPEGYSVSREKKERFSLILESASTNQTSMYLCASSLNGNQPQHFGDGTRLSIL.

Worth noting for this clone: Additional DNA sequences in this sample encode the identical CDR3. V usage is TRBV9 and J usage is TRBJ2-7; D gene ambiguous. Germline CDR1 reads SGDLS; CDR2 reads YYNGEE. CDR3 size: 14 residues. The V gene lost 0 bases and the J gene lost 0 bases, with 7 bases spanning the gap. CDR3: CASSVVANSYEQYF. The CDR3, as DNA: TGTGCCAGCAGCGTAGTTGCGAACTCCTACGAGCAGTACTTC.

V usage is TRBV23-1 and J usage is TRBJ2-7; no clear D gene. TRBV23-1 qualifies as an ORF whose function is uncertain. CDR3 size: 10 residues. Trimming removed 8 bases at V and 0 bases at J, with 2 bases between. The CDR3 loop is CASLSYEQYF. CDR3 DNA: TGCGCCAGCCTCTCCTACGAGCAGTACTTC.

CDR3 in DNA: TGCGCCAGCAGCCAATTTCTAGCTCCCGCGGGCGAGCAGTACTTC. Its translation: CASSQFLAPAGEQYF. The rearrangement links TRBV4-3 to TRBJ2-7, with TRBD2 as a possible D gene (5 bases). CDR3 length: 15 amino acids. V gave up 2 bases and J gave up 6 bases, with 17 bases separating them. Germline CDR1 LGHNA, CDR2 YSLEER.

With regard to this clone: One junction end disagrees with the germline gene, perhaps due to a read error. This CDR3 is CASSSAGGNQPQHF. CDR3 nucleotide sequence: TGTGCCAGCAGCTCAGCAGGGGGCAACCAGCCCCAGCATTTT. The chain carries TRBV5-4 and TRBJ1-5, with 8 bases matching TRBD1. Germline lookup yields CDR1 SGHNT and CDR2 YYREEE (reference sequence). This CDR3 is 14 amino acids long.

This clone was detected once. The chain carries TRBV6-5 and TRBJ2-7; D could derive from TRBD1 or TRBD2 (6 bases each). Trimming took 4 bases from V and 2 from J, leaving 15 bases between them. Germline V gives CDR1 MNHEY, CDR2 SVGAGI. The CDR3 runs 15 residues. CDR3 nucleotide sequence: TGTGCCAGCAGTTTTACGTCGGGGGCCGCCTACGAGCAGTACTTC. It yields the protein CASSFTSGAAYEQYF.

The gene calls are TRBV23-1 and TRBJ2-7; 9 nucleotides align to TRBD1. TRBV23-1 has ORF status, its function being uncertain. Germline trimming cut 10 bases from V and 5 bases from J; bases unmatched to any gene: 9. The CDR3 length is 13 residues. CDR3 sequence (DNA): TGCGCCACCGATTCGGACAGGGGACACGAGCAGTACTTC. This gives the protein CATDSDRGHEQYF.

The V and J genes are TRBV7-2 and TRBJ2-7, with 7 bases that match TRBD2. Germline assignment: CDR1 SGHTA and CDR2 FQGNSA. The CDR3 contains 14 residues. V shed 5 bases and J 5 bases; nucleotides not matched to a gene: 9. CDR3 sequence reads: CASSRLSGRDEQYF. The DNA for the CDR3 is TGTGCCAGCAGCCGTCTATCGGGGAGGGACGAGCAGTACTTC.

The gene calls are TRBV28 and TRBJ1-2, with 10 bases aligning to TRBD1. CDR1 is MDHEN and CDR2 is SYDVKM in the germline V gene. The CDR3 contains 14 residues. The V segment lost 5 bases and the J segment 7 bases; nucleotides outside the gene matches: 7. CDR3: CASSTGQGNAGYTF. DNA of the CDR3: TGTGCCAGCAGTACGGGACAGGGGAATGCTGGCTACACCTTC.

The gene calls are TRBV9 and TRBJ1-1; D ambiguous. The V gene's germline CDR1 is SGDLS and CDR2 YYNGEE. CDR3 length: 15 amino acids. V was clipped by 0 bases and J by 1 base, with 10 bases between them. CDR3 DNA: TGTGCCAGCAGCGTAGTTTTGGAAGGGAACACTGAAGCTTTCTTT. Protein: CASSVVLEGNTEAFF.

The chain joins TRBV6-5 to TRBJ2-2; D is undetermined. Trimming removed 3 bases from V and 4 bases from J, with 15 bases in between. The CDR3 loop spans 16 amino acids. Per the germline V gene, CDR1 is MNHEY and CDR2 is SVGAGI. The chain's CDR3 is CASSYHHRAVTGELFF. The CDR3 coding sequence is TGTGCCAGCAGTTATCATCATAGGGCAGTCACCGGGGAGCTGTTTTTT.

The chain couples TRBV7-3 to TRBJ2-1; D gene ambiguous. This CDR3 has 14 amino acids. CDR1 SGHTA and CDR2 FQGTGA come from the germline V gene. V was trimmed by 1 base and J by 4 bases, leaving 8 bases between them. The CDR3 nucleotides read TGTGCCAGCAGCTTAATGGGTTCTTACAATGAGCAGTTCTTC. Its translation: CASSLMGSYNEQFF. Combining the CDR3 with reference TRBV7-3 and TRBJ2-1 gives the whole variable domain GAGVSQTPSNKVTEKGKYVELRCDPISGHTALYWYRQSLGQGPEFLIYFQGTGAADDSGLPNDRFFAVRPEGSVSTLKIQRTERGDSAVYLCASSLMGSYNEQFFGPGTRLTVL.

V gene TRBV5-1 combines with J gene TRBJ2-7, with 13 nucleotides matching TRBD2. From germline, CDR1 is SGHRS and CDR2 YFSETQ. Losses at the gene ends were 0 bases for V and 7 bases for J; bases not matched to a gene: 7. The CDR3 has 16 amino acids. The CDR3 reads CASSLGGLAGVEEQYF. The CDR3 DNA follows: TGCGCCAGCAGCTTGGGAGGACTAGCGGGAGTAGAAGAGCAGTACTTC.

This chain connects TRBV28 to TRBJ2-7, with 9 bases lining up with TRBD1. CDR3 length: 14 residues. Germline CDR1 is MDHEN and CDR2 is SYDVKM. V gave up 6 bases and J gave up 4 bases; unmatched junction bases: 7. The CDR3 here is CASSPGDREYEQYF. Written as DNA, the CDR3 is TGTGCCAGCAGCCCGGGGGACAGGGAGTACGAGCAGTACTTC.

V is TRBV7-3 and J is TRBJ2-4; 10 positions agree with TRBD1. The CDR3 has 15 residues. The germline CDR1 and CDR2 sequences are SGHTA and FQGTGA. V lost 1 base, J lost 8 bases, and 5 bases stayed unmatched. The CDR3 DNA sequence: TGTGCCAGCAGCTTAAAAGGGACAGGGGTGGACATTCAGTACTTC. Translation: CASSLKGTGVDIQYF.